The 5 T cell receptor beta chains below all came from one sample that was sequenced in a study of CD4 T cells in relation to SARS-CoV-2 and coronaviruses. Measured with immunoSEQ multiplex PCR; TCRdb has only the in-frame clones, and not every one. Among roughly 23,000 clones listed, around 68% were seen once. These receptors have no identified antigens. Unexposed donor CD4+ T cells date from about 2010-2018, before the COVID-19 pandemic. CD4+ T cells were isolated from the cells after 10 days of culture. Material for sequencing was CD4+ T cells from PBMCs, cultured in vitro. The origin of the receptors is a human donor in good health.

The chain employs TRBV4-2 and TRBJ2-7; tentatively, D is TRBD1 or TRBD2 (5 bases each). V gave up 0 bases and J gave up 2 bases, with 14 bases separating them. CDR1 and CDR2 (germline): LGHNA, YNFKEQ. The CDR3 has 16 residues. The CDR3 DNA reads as TGTGCCAGCAGCCAAGATTATGCCGGGACGGCCTACGAGCAGTACTTC. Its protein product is CASSQDYAGTAYEQYF.

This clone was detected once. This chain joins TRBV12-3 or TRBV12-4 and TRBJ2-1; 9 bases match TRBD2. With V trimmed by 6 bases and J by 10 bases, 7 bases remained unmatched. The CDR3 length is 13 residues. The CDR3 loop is CASRPPGLAEQFF. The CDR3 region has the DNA TGTGCCAGCAGACCACCCGGACTAGCGGAGCAGTTCTTC.

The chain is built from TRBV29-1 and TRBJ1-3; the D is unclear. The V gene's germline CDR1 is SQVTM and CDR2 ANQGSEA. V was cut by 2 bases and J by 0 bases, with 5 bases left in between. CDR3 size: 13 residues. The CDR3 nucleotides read TGCAGCGTTGAACTGAGCTCTGGAAACACCATATATTTT. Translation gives CSVELSSGNTIYF.

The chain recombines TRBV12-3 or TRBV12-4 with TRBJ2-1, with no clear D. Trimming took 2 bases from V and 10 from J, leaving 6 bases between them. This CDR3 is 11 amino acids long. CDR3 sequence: CASSLLREQFF. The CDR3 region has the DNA TGTGCCAGCAGTTTATTAAGGGAGCAGTTCTTC.

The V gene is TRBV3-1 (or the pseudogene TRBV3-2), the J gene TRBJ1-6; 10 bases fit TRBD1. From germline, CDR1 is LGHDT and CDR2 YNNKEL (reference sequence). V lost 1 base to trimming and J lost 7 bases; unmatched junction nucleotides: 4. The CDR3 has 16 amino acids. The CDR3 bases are TGTGCCAGCAGCCAAGGGGGACAGGGGAACAATTCACCCCTCCACTTT. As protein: CASSQGGQGNNSPLHF.